The 31 T cell receptor beta chains below come from one sample, sequenced in a study of cytomegalovirus exposure and HLA in healthy donors (dated by TCRdb to between 2016 and 2019). The library was made by the immunoSEQ multiplex PCR assay. A mixture of 60 forward primers for TCR Vbeta segments and 13 reverse primers for TCR Jbeta segments was used in the multiplex PCR. TCRdb provides this immuneACCESS table in a form limited to in-frame rearrangements. Some clones are lacking; in checked studies, under half of them reflect an unresolved V gene, and why the rest are absent is not known. This sample lists about 110,000 clones; around three quarters were detected once. The top ten hold over 7% of the sample. The sample taken for sequencing was PBMCs. These receptors were obtained from a woman aged 50 to 60 in good health and CMV-seropositive.

The V gene is TRBV13, the J gene TRBJ1-4; D gene uncertain. V lost 3 bases to trimming and J lost 7 bases, with 9 bases between them. The germline V gene encodes CDR1 PRHDT and CDR2 FYEKMQ (reference sequence). This CDR3 comprises 13 residues. The CDR3 loop is CASSFERGEKLFF. CDR3 nucleotides: TGTGCCAGCAGCTTCGAACGGGGTGAAAAACTGTTTTTT.

In this sample, this clone turned up a few times. This chain joins TRBV5-4 and TRBJ1-5, with a weak D call TRBD1 (5 bases). Trimming removed 0 bases from V and 6 bases from J, with 7 bases in between. CDR3 length: 13 residues. Looked up from germline, CDR1 is SGHNT and CDR2 is YYREEE (reference sequence). The CDR3 bases are TGTGCCAGCAGCTTGGACAGGAGTCAGCCCCAGCATTTT. It translates to CASSLDRSQPQHF. The entire variable domain, with the rest obtained from reference TRBV5-4 and TRBJ1-5, is as follows: ETGVTQSPTHLIKTRGQQVTLRCSSQSGHNTVSWYQQALGQGPQFIFQYYREEENGRGNFPPRFSGLQFPNYSSELNVNALELDDSALYLCASSLDRSQPQHFGDGTRLSIL.

The CDR3 coding sequence is TGTGCCAGCAGTCAAAGAATAGAAGGGGGCCTACCCTACGAGCAGTACTTC. This encodes CASSQRIEGGLPYEQYF. The J gene is TRBJ2-7, the V gene TRBV21-1; the table assigns TRBD1, which was not confirmed against the DNA. TRBV21-1 counts as a pseudogene. The CDR3 is made up of 17 amino acids.

The chain combines TRBV5-1 with TRBJ1-1, with TRBD1 identical over 8 bases. This CDR3 has 17 amino acids. Losses at the gene ends were 1 base for V and 1 base for J; bases not matched to a gene: 9. Germline V gene data show CDR1 as SGHRS and CDR2 as YFSETQ. The CDR3 here is CASSLTGTGRGNTEAFF. As DNA, the CDR3 is TGCGCCAGCAGCTTGACCGGGACAGGTCGAGGGAACACTGAAGCTTTCTTT.

As concerns this clone: An end of the junction does not agree with germline; a read error may underlie this. This chain joins TRBV2 and TRBJ2-6; D perhaps matches TRBD1 (5 bases). Germline CDR1 SNHLY, CDR2 FYNNEI. CDR3 length equals 16 residues. The CDR3 DNA is TGTGCCAGCAGACGCGCCGTTACCTCTGGGGCCAACGGCCTGACTTTC. This gives the protein CASRRAVTSGANGLTF.

This rearrangement joins TRBV5-1 to TRBJ2-2, with TRBD2 identical over 8 bases. V shed 1 base and J 4 bases; nucleotides not matched to a gene: 3. CDR1 is SGHRS, CDR2 YFSETQ, per germline. The CDR3 covers 15 residues. The CDR3 sequence: CASSLPGGGTGELFF. The DNA of the CDR3 is TGCGCCAGCAGCTTGCCGGGGGGGGGCACCGGGGAGCTGTTTTTT.

V and J are TRBV7-2 and TRBJ1-5; 7 bases map to TRBD1. The CDR3 is made up of 15 amino acids. V lost 1 base to trimming and J lost 2 bases; unmatched junction nucleotides: 2. CDR1 SGHTA and CDR2 FQGNSA come from the germline V gene. The CDR3 reads CASSLDRGGNQPQHF. In DNA form, the CDR3 reads TGTGCCAGCAGCTTAGACAGGGGCGGCAATCAGCCCCAGCATTTT.

This clone was found a few times. The V call is TRBV5-4, the J call TRBJ1-6; TRBD1 agrees at 7 bases. V shed 2 bases and J 5 bases; nucleotides not matched to a gene: 1. This CDR3 comprises 14 residues. CDR1 is SGHNT, CDR2 YYREEE, per germline (reference sequence). CDR3 region: CASSLTGDNSPLHF. The CDR3 bases are TGTGCCAGCAGCTTAACAGGGGATAATTCACCCCTCCACTTT.

This clone was picked up one time. This chain links TRBV5-1 with TRBJ1-2; D remains unclear. This CDR3 has 14 amino acids. The V end lost 2 bases, the J end lost 2 bases, and 10 bases lay between the germline ends. The germline CDR1 and CDR2 sequences are SGHRS and YFSETQ. The CDR3 loop reads CASSFGEGNYGYTF. The CDR3 nucleotides read TGCGCCAGCAGCTTCGGGGAAGGAAACTATGGCTACACCTTC.

This clone was seen a single time. This chain joins TRBV5-5 and TRBJ2-3; D is perhaps TRBD1 (5 bases). CDR3 length: 15 residues. The ends were cut back, 0 bases at V and 6 bases at J, with 14 bases in the middle. CDR1 SGHKS and CDR2 YYEKEE come from the germline V gene (reference sequence). The CDR3 sequence is CASSLEGLYMDTQYF. In DNA, the CDR3 is TGTGCCAGCAGCTTGGAGGGGTTGTATATGGATACGCAGTATTTT.

This chain uses TRBV27 with TRBJ1-4; D possibly corresponds to TRBD1 (5 bases). The V and J ends lost 9 bases and 5 bases respectively, with 13 bases between them. The CDR3 spans 13 residues. CDR1 and CDR2 (germline): MNHEY, SMNVEV (reference sequence). CDR3 residues: CASSEEGNEKLFF. The DNA of the CDR3 is TGTGCCAGTTCGGAGGAGGGGAATGAAAAACTGTTTTTT.

This clone was observed a few times. The rearrangement joins TRBV11-3 to TRBJ2-3; D is undetermined. CDR3 length: 16 residues. The V end was cut by 1 base, the J end by 1 base, with 12 bases between. The germline V gene has CDR1 SGHNT and CDR2 YENEEA. CDR3 sequence reads: CASSLGRVWGTDTQYF. The CDR3 nucleotides are TGTGCCAGCAGCTTAGGCCGGGTCTGGGGCACAGATACGCAGTATTTT.

This chain joins TRBV10-3 and TRBJ1-1; D unclear. V was shortened by 2 bases and J by 2 bases, with 6 bases between the two germline ends. Germline V CDR1 and CDR2: ENHRY, SYGVKD. The CDR3 consists of 13 residues. In DNA form, the CDR3 reads TGTGCCATCAGTGAGGAGGAAAACACTGAAGCTTTCTTT. Translation gives CAISEEENTEAFF.

This clone is a singleton in its sample. This chain connects TRBV4-3 to TRBJ1-5; D might be TRBD1 (5 bases). Trimming removed 0 bases at V and 4 bases at J, with 7 bases between. The length of the CDR3 is 14 residues. Looked up from germline, CDR1 is LGHNA and CDR2 is YSLEER. CDR3 nucleotides: TGCGCCAGCAGCCAAGAGAAGGGGAATCAGCCCCAGCATTTT. It specifies CASSQEKGNQPQHF.

This chain joins TRBV5-4 and TRBJ1-6; TRBD1 aligns across 7 bases. With 4 bases clipped from V and 13 bases from J, the junction kept 17 bases outside the gene matches. The length of the CDR3 is 16 residues. The germline V gene encodes CDR1 SGHNT and CDR2 YYREEE (reference sequence). CDR3 region: CASSATSGTALTPLHF. As DNA, the CDR3 is TGTGCCAGCAGCGCCACATCCGGGACAGCCCTCACCCCCCTCCACTTT.

As regards this clone: The same CDR3 is also encoded by other DNA sequences in this sample. The chain employs TRBV5-1 and TRBJ2-7; 8 bases map to TRBD2. Trimming at V came to 3 bases and at J to 1 base, leaving 3 bases not matched to a gene. The CDR3 runs to 14 residues. Per the germline V gene, CDR1 is SGHRS and CDR2 is YFSETQ. The CDR3 reads CASSSTSGSYEQYF. Written as DNA, the CDR3 is TGCGCCAGCAGCTCAACTAGCGGATCCTACGAGCAGTACTTC.

V and J are TRBV4-3 and TRBJ2-2; D is perhaps TRBD1 (6 bases). V shed 0 bases and J shed 7 bases, with 18 bases lying between them. Germline loops: CDR1 LGHNA, CDR2 YSLEER. This CDR3 has 17 amino acids. The DNA of the CDR3 is TGCGCCAGCAGCCAAGAATACAGGGTGTGGCTTAGCGGGGAGCTGTTTTTT. This codes for CASSQEYRVWLSGELFF.

This clone was detected a few times. This CDR3 reads CSVELGDRGYEQYF. CDR3 DNA sequence: TGCAGCGTTGAGTTGGGGGACAGGGGCTACGAGCAGTACTTC. The J gene is TRBJ2-7, the V gene TRBV29-1; 10 bases line up with TRBD1. The CDR3 runs 14 residues. V shed 3 bases, J shed 3 bases, and the junction held 5 bases outside the gene matches. Germline V lookup: CDR1 SQVTM, CDR2 ANQGSEA.

V gene TRBV7-8 combines with J gene TRBJ2-1, with 12 nucleotides matching TRBD2. The V gene end was trimmed by 8 bases and the J gene end by 0 bases; junction bases not matched to a gene: 5. Germline V gene data show CDR1 as SGHVS and CDR2 as FQNEAQ. The CDR3 consists of 16 residues. DNA for the CDR3: TGTGCCAGCGGACTAGCGGGATTTTACTCCTACAATGAGCAGTTCTTC. Its protein is CASGLAGFYSYNEQFF.

V gene TRBV2 combines with J gene TRBJ2-5; 7 bases line up with TRBD2. Germline CDR1 reads SNHLY; CDR2 reads FYNNEI. V was clipped by 4 bases and J by 2 bases; unmatched bases: 10. This CDR3 has 16 residues. CDR3 DNA: TGTGCCAGCAGTGGACTGGGAGCGGGGTTACAAGAGACCCAGTACTTC. This sequence encodes CASSGLGAGLQETQYF.

The rearrangement joins TRBV10-3 to TRBJ1-1; possibly TRBD1 for D (6 bases). Germline assignment: CDR1 ENHRY and CDR2 SYGVKD. This CDR3 comprises 13 residues. V was pared by 9 bases and J by 2 bases, with 13 bases between. In DNA, the CDR3 is TGTGCCATATGGGGTGGGGGCAACACTGAAGCTTTCTTT. Translating it yields CAIWGGGNTEAFF.

The CDR3 DNA sequence: TGTGCCAGCAGCGTGGGGCTAGCGTCCTCCTACGAGCAGTACTTC. Its protein product is CASSVGLASSYEQYF. This chain connects TRBV9 to TRBJ2-7; possibly TRBD2 for D (6 bases). The germline V and J ends were trimmed by 2 bases and 0 bases, with 12 bases remaining between them. The CDR3 spans 15 residues. In germline, CDR1 is SGDLS, CDR2 YYNGEE.

The gene calls are TRBV11-2 and TRBJ2-3; 13 bases are shared with TRBD2. The CDR3 extends over 17 amino acids. Germline V gene data show CDR1 as SGHAT and CDR2 as FQNNGV. With 1 base clipped from V and 2 bases from J, the junction kept 3 bases outside the gene matches. DNA for the CDR3: TGTGCCAGCAGCTTAGTACTAGCGGGAGGGCACACAGATACGCAGTATTTT. It is translated as CASSLVLAGGHTDTQYF.

This chain uses TRBV28 with TRBJ2-7, with 9 bases aligning to TRBD2. CDR1 is MDHEN and CDR2 is SYDVKM in the germline V gene. The CDR3 consists of 14 residues. Trimming removed 2 bases from V and 2 bases from J; junction bases left unmatched: 1. CDR3 coding DNA: TGTGCCAGCAGTTTAGCGGGAGGGCCCTACGAGCAGTACTTC. Its protein product is CASSLAGGPYEQYF. Based on the CDR3 plus reference TRBV28 and TRBJ2-7, the full variable domain is DVKVTQSSRYLVKRTGEKVFLECVQDMDHENMFWYRQDPGLGLRLIYFSYDVKMKEKGDIPEGYSVSREKKERFSLILESASTNQTSMYLCASSLAGGPYEQYFGPGTRLTVT.

This clone has only one observation. The chain joins TRBV5-4 to TRBJ2-3; 9 bases map to TRBD2. The germline CDR1 and CDR2 sequences are SGHNT and YYREEE (reference sequence). The CDR3 covers 16 residues. V shed 1 base and J 5 bases; nucleotides not matched to a gene: 8. The CDR3 region has the DNA TGTGCCAGCAGCTTGAGTGCTAGCGGGACTGTAGATACGCAGTATTTT. Residues: CASSLSASGTVDTQYF.

V gene TRBV6-5 combines with J gene TRBJ2-5; TRBD1 agrees at 7 bases. This CDR3 has 15 amino acids. Germline V CDR1 and CDR2: MNHEY, SVGAGI. The trim removed 2 bases at V and 5 bases at J, leaving 8 bases unmatched. The CDR3 spells CASSYTTGLGETQYF. Written as DNA, the CDR3 is TGTGCCAGCAGTTACACGACAGGGCTGGGGGAGACCCAGTACTTC.

This chain uses TRBV19 with TRBJ1-1; D might be TRBD1 (6 bases). The CDR3 covers 19 residues. Trimming pared 5 bases from V and 2 bases from J, leaving 27 bases between. CDR1 is LNHDA, CDR2 SQIVND, per germline (reference sequence). The CDR3 sequence: CASSPSAGLSGGGNTEAFF. For the CDR3, the DNA is TGTGCCAGTAGTCCCTCTGCGGGATTGTCGGGGGGCGGAAACACTGAAGCTTTCTTT. The variable domain in full, with the rest retrieved from reference TRBV19 and TRBJ1-1, is DGGITQSPKYLFRKEGQNVTLSCEQNLNHDAMYWYRQDPGQGLRLIYYSQIVNDFQKGDIAEGYSVSREKKESFPLTVTSAQKNPTAFYLCASSPSAGLSGGGNTEAFFGQGTRLTVV.

The chain carries TRBV27 and TRBJ1-1; TRBD1 is a possible D gene (5 bases). The CDR3 runs to 15 residues. CDR1 MNHEY and CDR2 SMNVEV come from the germline V gene (reference sequence). The V end lost 4 bases, the J end lost 0 bases, and 12 bases lay between the germline ends. The CDR3 nucleotides are TGTGCCAGCAGTTCACGACAGAATATGAACACTGAAGCTTTCTTT. Translated: CASSSRQNMNTEAFF.

This chain connects TRBV18 to TRBJ2-1; D is perhaps TRBD2 (5 bases). V dropped 3 bases and J dropped 4 bases, with 16 bases sitting between them. From germline, CDR1 is KGHSH and CDR2 LQKENI. This CDR3 has 16 residues. The CDR3 loop is CASSPLASEFYNEQFF. In DNA form, the CDR3 reads TGTGCCAGCTCACCTTTAGCGTCGGAATTTTACAATGAGCAGTTCTTC.

The chain uses TRBV7-9 and TRBJ1-3; possibly TRBD1 for D (5 bases). From germline, CDR1 is SEHNR and CDR2 FQNEAQ (reference sequence). Trimming pared 2 bases from V and 2 bases from J, leaving 22 bases between. The CDR3 is 19 amino acids. In nucleotides, the CDR3 is TGTGCCAGCAGCTTAACCCAGACAGACGGATTTATCCCTGGAAACACCATATATTTT. It specifies CASSLTQTDGFIPGNTIYF. The full variable domain, its missing parts supplied by reference TRBV7-9 and TRBJ1-3, is DTGVSQNPRHKITKRGQNVTFRCDPISEHNRLYWYRQTLGQGPEFLTYFQNEAQLEKSRLLSDRFSAERPKGSFSTLEIQRTEQGDSAMYLCASSLTQTDGFIPGNTIYFGEGSWLTVV.

This chain connects TRBV9 to TRBJ2-5, with TRBD2 matching 10 bases. J was trimmed by 3 bases and V by 0 bases; bases with no gene match: 5. This CDR3 contains 16 residues. Germline V gene data show CDR1 as SGDLS and CDR2 as YYNGEE. The CDR3 sequence is CASSVALGLAEETQYF. CDR3 DNA sequence: TGTGCCAGCAGCGTAGCTCTTGGACTAGCGGAAGAGACCCAGTACTTC.